This T cell receptor beta chain was sequenced for a study of shared clonotypes between healthy human individuals. Study overall: The donor pool was made up of two women and three men aged 18 to 49.

Only in-frame clones appear in the TCRdb table, and some are missing; sequencing was by immunoSEQ multiplex PCR. The sample lists about 500,000 clones, 60% to 80% occurring once. Per the germline V gene, CDR1 is SGHVS and CDR2 is FNYEAQ. The CDR3 loop spans 15 amino acids. Trimming took 5 bases from V and 0 from J, leaving 11 bases between them. This chain uses TRBV7-6 with TRBJ2-1; no clear D. The source is a woman aged 40-49 years in good health. Some clones in this sample may be carry-over from other donors' samples. Input material: PBMCs. In nucleotides, the CDR3 is TGTGCCAGCAGCCCCTATTCGAGCTCCTACAATGAGCAGTTCTTC. Residues: CASSPYSSSYNEQFF.